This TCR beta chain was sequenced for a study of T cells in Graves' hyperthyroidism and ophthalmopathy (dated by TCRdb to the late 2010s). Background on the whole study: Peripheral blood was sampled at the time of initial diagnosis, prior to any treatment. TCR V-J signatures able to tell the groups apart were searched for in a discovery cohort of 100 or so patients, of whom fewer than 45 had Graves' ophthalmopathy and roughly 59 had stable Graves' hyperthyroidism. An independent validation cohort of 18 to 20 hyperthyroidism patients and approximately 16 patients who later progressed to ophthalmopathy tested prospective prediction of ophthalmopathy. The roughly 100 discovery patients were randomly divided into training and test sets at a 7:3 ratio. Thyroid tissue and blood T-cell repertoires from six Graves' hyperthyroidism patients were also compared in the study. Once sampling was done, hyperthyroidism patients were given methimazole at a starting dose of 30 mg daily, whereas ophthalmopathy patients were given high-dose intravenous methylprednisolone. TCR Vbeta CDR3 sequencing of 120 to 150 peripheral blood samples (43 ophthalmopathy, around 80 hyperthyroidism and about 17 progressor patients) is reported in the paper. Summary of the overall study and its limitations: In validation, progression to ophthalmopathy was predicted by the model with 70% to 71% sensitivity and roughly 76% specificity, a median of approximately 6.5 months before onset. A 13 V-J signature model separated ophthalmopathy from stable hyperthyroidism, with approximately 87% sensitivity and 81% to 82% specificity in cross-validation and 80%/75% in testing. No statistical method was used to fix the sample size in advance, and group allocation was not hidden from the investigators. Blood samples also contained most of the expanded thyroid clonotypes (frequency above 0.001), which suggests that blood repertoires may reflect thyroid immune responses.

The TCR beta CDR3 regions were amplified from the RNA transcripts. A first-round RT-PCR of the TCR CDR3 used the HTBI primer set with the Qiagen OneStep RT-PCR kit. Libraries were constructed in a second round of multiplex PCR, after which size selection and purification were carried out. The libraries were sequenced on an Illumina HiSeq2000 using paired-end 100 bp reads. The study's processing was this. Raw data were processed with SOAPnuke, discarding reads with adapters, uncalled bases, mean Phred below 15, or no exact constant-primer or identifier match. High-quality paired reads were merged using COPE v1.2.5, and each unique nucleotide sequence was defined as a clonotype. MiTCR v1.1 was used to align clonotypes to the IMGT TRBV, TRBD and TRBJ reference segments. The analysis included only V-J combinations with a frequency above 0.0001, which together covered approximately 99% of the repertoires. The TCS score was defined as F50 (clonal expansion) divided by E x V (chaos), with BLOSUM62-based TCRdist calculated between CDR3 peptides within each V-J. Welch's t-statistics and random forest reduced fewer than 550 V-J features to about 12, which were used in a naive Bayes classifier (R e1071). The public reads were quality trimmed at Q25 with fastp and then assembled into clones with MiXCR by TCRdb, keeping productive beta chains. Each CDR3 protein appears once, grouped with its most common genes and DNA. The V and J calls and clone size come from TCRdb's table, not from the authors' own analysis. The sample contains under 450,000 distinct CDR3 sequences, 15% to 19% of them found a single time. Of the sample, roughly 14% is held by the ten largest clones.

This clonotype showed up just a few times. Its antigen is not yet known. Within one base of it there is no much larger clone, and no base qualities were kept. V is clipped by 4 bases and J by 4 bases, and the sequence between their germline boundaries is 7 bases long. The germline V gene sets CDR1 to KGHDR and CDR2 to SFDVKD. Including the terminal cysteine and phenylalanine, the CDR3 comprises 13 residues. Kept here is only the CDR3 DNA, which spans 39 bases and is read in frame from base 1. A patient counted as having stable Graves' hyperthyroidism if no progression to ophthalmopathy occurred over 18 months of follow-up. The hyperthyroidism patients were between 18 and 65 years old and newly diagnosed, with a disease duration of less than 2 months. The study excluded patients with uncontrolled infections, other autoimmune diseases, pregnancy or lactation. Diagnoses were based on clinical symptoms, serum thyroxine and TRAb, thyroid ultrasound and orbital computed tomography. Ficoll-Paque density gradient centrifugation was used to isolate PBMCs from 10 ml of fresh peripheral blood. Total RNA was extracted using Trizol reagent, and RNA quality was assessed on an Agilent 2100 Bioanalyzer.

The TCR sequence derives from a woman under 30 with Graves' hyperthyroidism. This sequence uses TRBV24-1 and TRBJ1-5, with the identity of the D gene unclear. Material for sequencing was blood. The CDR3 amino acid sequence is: CATSEAFNQPQHF. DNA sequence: TGTGCCACCAGTGAAGCCTTTAATCAGCCCCAGCATTTT.